A selection of T cell receptor beta chains follows, all from one sample in a study of shared clonotypes between healthy human individuals. Some clones are missing from TCRdb's copy, which holds only in-frame ones; the method was immunoSEQ multiplex PCR. The top ten clones hold under 0.65% of a sample with over 850,000 clones, around 78% of them seen once. Sequences were obtained from memory CD4+ T cells from PBMCs. All receptors derive from a man between 18 and 35 years old in good health. Some clones in this sample may be carry-over from other donors' samples. CDR3s include the opening cysteine and the closing phenylalanine or tryptophan. D genes are given only for firm matches. Clone size is not always given. Where it is, it says once, few, many or a class for expanded clones.

d_call	v_call	clone_size	j_call	cdr3_nt	cdr3_aa
TRBD1	TRBV11-3	.	TRBJ2-2	TGTGCCAGCAGCCCAGGGGGCGCAGGCACCGGGGAGCTGTTTTTT	CASSPGGAGTGELFF
.	TRBV7-6	.	TRBJ2-7	TGTGCCAGCAGCCCAAAACCCCCAGGGGGAGGTCTCCACGAGCAGTACTTC	CASSPKPPGGGLHEQYF
.	TRBV11-2	.	TRBJ1-5	TGTGCCAGCAGCTCCGACGGAAATAGCAATCAGCCCCAGCATTTT	CASSSDGNSNQPQHF
.	TRBV27	.	TRBJ2-7	TGTGCCAGCAGTTCCACCGACAGAGCCGGGAATCAGTACTTC	CASSSTDRAGNQYF
.	TRBV30	.	TRBJ2-5	TGTGCCTGGAGTCTAGGCAGGGCGGGGGAGACCCAGTACTTC	CAWSLGRAGETQYF
.	TRBV5-1	.	TRBJ2-2	TGCGCCAGCAGCTGGGGGACTTTTAACACCGGGGAGCTGTTTTTT	CASSWGTFNTGELFF
.	TRBV4-3	.	TRBJ2-3	TGCGCCAGCAGCCAGGAGTGGACGGCCACAGATACGCAGTATTTT	CASSQEWTATDTQYF
TRBD1	TRBV29-1	.	TRBJ2-5	TGCAGCGTTGCGGGTCTGGGACAGGGGCGAAGAGAGACCCAGTACTTC	CSVAGLGQGRRETQYF
.	TRBV7-8	.	TRBJ2-5	TGTGCCAGCAGCGCCAGGGGTCAGGCAGAGACCCAGTACTTC	CASSARGQAETQYF
.	TRBV6-6	.	TRBJ1-1	TGTGCCAGCAGTCGTCTACCCCTCAACACTGAAGCTTTCTTT	CASSRLPLNTEAFF
TRBD2	TRBV15	.	TRBJ2-5	TGTGCCACCAGCAGAGAACTAGCGGGAGAGACCCAGTACTTC	CATSRELAGETQYF
.	TRBV5-4	.	TRBJ2-2	TGTGCCAGCAGCCAAACACAGGGTGCCGGGGAGCTGTTTTTT	CASSQTQGAGELFF
.	TRBV4-1	.	TRBJ2-1	TGCGCCAGCAGCCACCCCGGAGGGGATAGCTCCTACAATGAGCAGTTCTTC	CASSHPGGDSSYNEQFF
.	TRBV5-6	.	TRBJ2-1	TGTGCCAGCAGTTTACGGGGGTTTGGTGAGCAGTTCTTC	CASSLRGFGEQFF
TRBD1	TRBV25-1	.	TRBJ2-7	TGTGCCAGCAGTAAAGGGACAGCTACCTACGAGCAGTACTTC	CASSKGTATYEQYF
TRBD1	TRBV7-3	.	TRBJ2-3	TGTGCCAGCAGCCCGACAGGGACAAATACGCAGTATTTT	CASSPTGTNTQYF
.	TRBV5-1	once	TRBJ2-1	TGCGCCAGCACCCAACAGGGTCCTTACAATGAGCAGTTCTTC	CASTQQGPYNEQFF
TRBD2	TRBV6-5	.	TRBJ2-7	TGTGCCAGCAGGTACAGACTAGCGGGAGGGTACGAGCAGTACTTC	CASRYRLAGGYEQYF
.	TRBV5-3	.	TRBJ1-5	TGTGCCAGAAGCCGGCGGGGGGAGGCTCAGCCCCAGCATTTT	CARSRRGEAQPQHF
TRBD2	TRBV28	.	TRBJ2-7	TGTGCCAGCACCCCCCATTCTAGCGCGGGAGTCGAGCAGTACTTC	CASTPHSSAGVEQYF
.	TRBV7-6	.	TRBJ1-1	TGTGCCAGCAGCGCCCGGGGACTCACGCACGTCGTAAGCTTCACTGAAGCTTTCTTT	CASSARGLTHVVSFTEAFF
TRBD2	TRBV5-1	.	TRBJ2-5	TGCGCCAGCAGCTTACTAGCGGAGACCCAGTACTTC	CASSLLAETQYF
.	TRBV5-1	.	TRBJ1-2	TGCGCCAGCAGCTTGAGGGGGGACTATGGCTACACCTTC	CASSLRGDYGYTF
TRBD1	TRBV28	.	TRBJ1-5	TGTGCCAGCAACGACAGGGTTCAGCCCCAGCATTTT	CASNDRVQPQHF
.	TRBV7-3	.	TRBJ2-5	TGTGCCAGCAGCCTGGGAGATCAAGAGACCCAGTACTTC	CASSLGDQETQYF
TRBD1	TRBV6-5	.	TRBJ1-5	TGTGCCAGCAGTTACAGGGGACAGCCCAATCAGCCCCAGCATTTT	CASSYRGQPNQPQHF
.	TRBV18	.	TRBJ2-5	TGTGCCAGCGCCCCTCGCGTCCAAGAGACCCAGTACTTC	CASAPRVQETQYF
TRBD1	TRBV6-6	.	TRBJ2-7	TGTGCCAGCAGTTACCCGACAGGGGGAACATCCGAGCAGTACTTC	CASSYPTGGTSEQYF